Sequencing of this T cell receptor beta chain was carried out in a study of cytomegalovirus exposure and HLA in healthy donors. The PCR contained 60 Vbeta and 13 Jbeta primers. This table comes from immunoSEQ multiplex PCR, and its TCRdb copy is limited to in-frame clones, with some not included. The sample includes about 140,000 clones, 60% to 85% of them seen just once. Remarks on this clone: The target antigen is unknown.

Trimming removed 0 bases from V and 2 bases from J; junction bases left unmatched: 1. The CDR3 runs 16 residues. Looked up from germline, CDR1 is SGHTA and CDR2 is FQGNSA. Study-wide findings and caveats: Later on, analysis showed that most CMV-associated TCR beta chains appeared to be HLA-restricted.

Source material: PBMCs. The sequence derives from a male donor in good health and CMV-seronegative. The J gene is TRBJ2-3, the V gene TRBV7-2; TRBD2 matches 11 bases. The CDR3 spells CASSLAGLAATDTQYF. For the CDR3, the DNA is TGTGCCAGCAGCTTAGCGGGACTAGCGGCCACAGATACGCAGTATTTT.